This T cell receptor beta chain was sequenced for a study of T cell repertoires in aging, cancer and after chemotherapy. Study summary: Donor ages fell into six groups from 30 or younger up to 70 or older. Broader study findings: Healthy donors lost TCR diversity with age mainly through richness, cancer patients through richness and evenness. Rebound thymic output was suggested by rising median generation probability during chemotherapy in each cancer cohort. No conclusions about immunological memory after chemotherapy can be drawn from the repertoire data.

This clonotype was detected a few times. The antigen is unknown. Amplification of TCR beta used genomic DNA extracted from peripheral blood. TRB rearrangements spanning V, D and J were amplified using mixed TRB-A/B primers. TCRdb called the multiplex PCR reads again in MiXCR, with one record for every CDR3 protein. The sample holds about 10,000 distinct CDR3 sequences, about 38% seen once. The TCR sequence derives from a human donor in good health. Material for sequencing was blood.

CDR3 amino acids: CATLAGGPADQQFF. In DNA form, the CDR3 reads TGTGCCACCTTGGCGGGAGGGCCGGCAGATCAGCAGTTCTTC. The rearrangement joins TRBV6-5 to TRBJ2-1, with 9 bases lining up with TRBD2. This CDR3 contains 14 residues. Germline trimming cut 10 bases from V and 11 bases from J; bases unmatched to any gene: 15. The V gene's germline CDR1 is MNHEY and CDR2 SVGAGI.